This TCR beta chain comes out of a study of T cell repertoires in cytomegalovirus infection. Study information: Indications came from public TCR beta signatures; they pointed to CMV infection and to a matching HLA type. Findings and limits, study-wide: Dominating the ex vivo response were HLA-C-restricted CMV-specific TCR beta clonotypes.

This clonotype appeared many times. Antigen: not known. V was pared by 7 bases and J by 1 base, with 7 bases of the junction left unmatched. CDR3 length equals 16 residues. Germline V gives CDR1 MNHEY, CDR2 SMNVEV (reference sequence). A single record per CDR3 protein comes from TCRdb applying MiXCR to the reads. The sample holds around 130,000 distinct CDR3 sequences; 7% to 9.5% are singletons and the top ten take 9.5% to 13%. What was sequenced was PBMCs. This sequence originates from a human donor in good health (CMV status not recorded). Some clones in this sample may be carry-over from other donors' samples. The chain employs TRBV27 and TRBJ1-5; 10 bases line up with TRBD1. The CDR3 loop reads CASTPTGGRSNQPQHF. CDR3 sequence (DNA): TGTGCCAGCACCCCGACAGGGGGCCGGAGCAATCAGCCCCAGCATTTT.